The rows below give T cell receptor beta chains drawn from one sample of a study of PD-1 blockade in classical Hodgkin lymphoma. TCRdb keeps only in-frame clones here, not all; method: immunoSEQ multiplex PCR. The repertoire holds around 30,000 clones, with just over 90% as singletons. Source material: peripheral blood mononuclear cells (PBMCs). The source of these receptors is a human donor with classical Hodgkin lymphoma. Both conserved end residues are part of each CDR3. D genes are given only for firm matches. The size field is filled for only some rows; it gives once, few, many or a size class.

d_gene,j_gene,abundance,v_gene,CDR3aa,CDR3nt
-,TRBJ1-2,-,TRBV19,CASSPSRQVAYGYTF,TGTGCCAGTAGTCCAAGCCGGCAGGTTGCCTATGGCTACACCTTC
TRBD2,TRBJ2-4,-,TRBV10-3,CAIEGTSGYLAKNIQYF,TGTGCCATCGAAGGGACTAGCGGATACCTAGCCAAAAACATTCAGTACTTC
-,TRBJ2-3,-,TRBV18,CASSPRDVRIPDTQYF,TGTGCCAGCTCACCGCGGGACGTCCGAATCCCAGATACGCAGTATTTT
TRBD2,TRBJ2-7,-,TRBV28,CASSPSGRNEQYF,TGTGCCAGCAGTCCCAGCGGGAGGAACGAGCAGTACTTC
TRBD1,TRBJ2-5,-,TRBV11-3,CASSSNRGQETQYF,TGTGCCAGCAGCAGCAACAGGGGACAAGAGACCCAGTACTTC
-,TRBJ1-2,few,TRBV9,CASSVQVAPYGYTF,TGTGCCAGCAGCGTACAGGTGGCACCCTATGGCTACACCTTC
TRBD2,TRBJ2-1,-,TRBV5-8,CASSSFSGRSYNEQFF,TGTGCCAGCAGCAGTTTTAGCGGGAGGTCCTACAATGAGCAGTTCTTC
TRBD2,TRBJ2-3,-,TRBV7-2,CASSPPGGKDTQYF,TGTGCCAGCAGCCCCCCCGGGGGGAAAGATACGCAGTATTTT
-,TRBJ2-3,once,TRBV7-2,CASSLGPKDTQYF,TGTGCCAGCAGCTTGGGCCCTAAGGATACGCAGTATTTT
TRBD2,TRBJ2-7,-,TRBV4-3,CASSRRTSGLSYEQYF,TGCGCCAGCAGCCGACGGACTAGCGGCTTATCCTACGAGCAGTACTTC
-,TRBJ1-3,-,TRBV7-8,CASSLDYSSGNTIYF,TGTGCCAGCAGCTTAGATTACTCCTCTGGAAACACCATATATTTT
-,TRBJ2-7,once,TRBV7-2,CASSFLTTSYEQYF,TGTGCCAGCAGCTTTTTGACGACCTCCTACGAGCAGTACTTC
TRBD2,TRBJ2-1,-,TRBV7-3,CASSAGLGGDYNEQFF,TGTGCCAGCAGCGCTGGACTGGGAGGGGACTACAATGAGCAGTTCTTC
TRBD1,TRBJ1-6,-,TRBV28,CASSGQGFRSPLHF,TGTGCCAGCAGTGGACAGGGGTTTAGGTCACCCCTCCACTTT
-,TRBJ1-2,-,TRBV6-1,CASSEQGTYGYTF,TGTGCCAGCAGTGAGCAGGGAACCTATGGCTACACCTTC
TRBD1,TRBJ1-2,-,TRBV19,CASSFRTGNYGYTF,TGTGCCAGTAGTTTCCGGACAGGTAACTATGGCTACACCTTC
-,TRBJ2-7,-,TRBV20-1,CSARSGFGQYF,TGCAGTGCTAGATCGGGATTCGGGCAGTACTTC
-,TRBJ2-3,-,TRBV7-7,CASSRLRVGTDTQYF,TGTGCCAGCAGCCGTCTGCGGGTGGGCACAGATACGCAGTATTTT
TRBD2,TRBJ2-2,-,TRBV27,CASSLFGLAGTGELFF,TGTGCCAGCAGTTTATTTGGGCTAGCGGGCACCGGGGAGCTGTTTTTT
-,TRBJ2-5,-,TRBV7-2,CASSLRRLGLTETQYF,TGTGCCAGCAGCTTACGGCGGCTCGGCCTAACGGAGACCCAGTACTTC
TRBD1,TRBJ1-1,-,TRBV9,CASSVGTQGTEAFF,TGTGCCAGCAGCGTCGGGACACAGGGGACTGAAGCTTTCTTT
TRBD1,TRBJ1-1,-,TRBV10-3,CAISEQGAYMNTEAFF,TGTGCCATCAGTGAACAGGGGGCCTACATGAACACTGAAGCTTTCTTT
TRBD1,TRBJ1-1,-,TRBV29-1,CSVEVGDRGDTEAFF,TGCAGCGTTGAAGTAGGGGACAGGGGGGACACTGAAGCTTTCTTT
-,TRBJ2-5,-,TRBV10-3,CATRRGPQETQYF,TGTGCCACGAGGCGGGGCCCCCAAGAGACCCAGTACTTC
-,TRBJ1-5,-,TRBV28,CASSLLAGNSNQPQHF,TGTGCCAGCAGTTTATTGGCAGGGAATAGCAATCAGCCCCAGCATTTT
-,TRBJ2-7,once,TRBV7-2,CASSLTGAFDEQYF,TGTGCCAGCAGCTTAACGGGGGCTTTCGACGAGCAGTACTTC
TRBD2,TRBJ2-3,few,TRBV6-5,CASSVREGLRDTQYF,TGTGCCAGCAGCGTCCGGGAGGGCCTAAGAGATACGCAGTATTTT
-,TRBJ2-2,-,TRBV29-1,CSVGVAAGELFF,TGCAGCGTTGGTGTAGCCGCCGGGGAGCTGTTTTTT
-,TRBJ1-2,-,TRBV5-6,CASSLGRWQPYGYTF,TGTGCCAGCAGCTTGGGGAGGTGGCAGCCCTATGGCTACACCTTC
-,TRBJ1-5,-,TRBV29-1,CSARRGDQPQHF,TGCAGCGCCCGTCGGGGCGATCAGCCCCAGCATTTT
-,TRBJ2-2,-,TRBV29-1,CSVDQANTGELFF,TGCAGCGTTGATCAGGCCAACACCGGGGAGCTGTTTTTT
TRBD2,TRBJ2-2,-,TRBV9,CASSVGLAPGELFF,TGTGCCAGCAGCGTCGGACTAGCCCCCGGGGAGCTGTTTTTT
-,TRBJ1-2,-,TRBV28,CASSPPQTYGYTF,TGTGCCAGCAGCCCCCCACAGACCTATGGCTACACCTTC
-,TRBJ2-1,-,TRBV6-5,CASSATGTHNEQFF,TGTGCCAGCAGCGCGACCGGGACCCACAATGAGCAGTTCTTC
TRBD1,TRBJ1-1,-,TRBV19,CASKNRGNTEAFF,TGTGCCAGTAAAAACAGGGGGAACACTGAAGCTTTCTTT
-,TRBJ2-3,-,TRBV14,CASSQAVESTDTQYF,TGTGCCAGCAGCCAAGCCGTGGAGAGCACAGATACGCAGTATTTT
-,TRBJ1-2,-,TRBV5-1,CASSGAVGNGYTF,TGCGCCAGCAGCGGGGCGGTCGGGAATGGCTACACCTTC
TRBD2,TRBJ2-3,-,TRBV10-3,CAYGVAGGDTQYF,TGTGCCTACGGGGTAGCGGGGGGAGATACGCAGTATTTT
-,TRBJ2-7,once,TRBV7-9,CASSRDGVYEQYF,TGTGCCAGCAGCCGCGACGGAGTCTACGAGCAGTACTTC
-,TRBJ2-5,-,TRBV9,CASSASEETQYF,TGTGCCAGCAGCGCCTCGGAAGAGACCCAGTACTTC
-,TRBJ2-2,-,TRBV6-6,CATWSSGELFF,TGTGCCACCTGGTCCAGCGGGGAGCTGTTTTTT
-,TRBJ1-1,-,TRBV5-1,CASSENSNTEAFF,TGCGCCAGCAGCGAAAACAGTAACACTGAAGCTTTCTTT